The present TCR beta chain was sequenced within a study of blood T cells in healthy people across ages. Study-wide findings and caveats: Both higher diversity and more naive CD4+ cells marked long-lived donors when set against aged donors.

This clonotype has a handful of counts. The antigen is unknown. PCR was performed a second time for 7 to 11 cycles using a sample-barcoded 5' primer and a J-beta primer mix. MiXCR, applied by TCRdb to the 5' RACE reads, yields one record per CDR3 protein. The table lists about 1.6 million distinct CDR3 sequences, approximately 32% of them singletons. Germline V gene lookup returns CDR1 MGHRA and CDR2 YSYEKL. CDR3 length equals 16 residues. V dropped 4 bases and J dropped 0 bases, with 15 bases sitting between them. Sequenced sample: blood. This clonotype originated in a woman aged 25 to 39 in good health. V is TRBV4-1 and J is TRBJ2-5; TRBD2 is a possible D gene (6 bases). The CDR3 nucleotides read TGCGCCAGCAGCCTTACCCGGGGGATCAACCAAGAGACCCAGTACTTC. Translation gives CASSLTRGINQETQYF.